This TCR beta chain was sequenced in a study of shared clonotypes between healthy human individuals. For unsorted PBMC, 250 to 350 ng DNA per replicate equaled roughly 31,000 T cell genomes. As handled by the study authors: Junction-only sequences without quality scores were provided by ImmunoSEQ, so filtering was different. Clones were sequenced by immunoSEQ multiplex PCR, and TCRdb holds only the in-frame ones, with some missing. That table is the source of V, J and clone size, and D and trimming were worked out from the DNA. The sample includes about 480,000 clones, 60% to 80% seen only once; the top ten take approximately 12%. This CDR3 comprises 15 residues. Trimming removed 0 bases from V and 6 bases from J, with 13 bases in between. Germline V gene data show CDR1 as SGHAT and CDR2 as FQNNGV.

The specimen was PBMCs. This chain joins TRBV11-2 and TRBJ2-3, with no clear D. The clonotype was recovered from a woman aged 40 to 49 in good health. Some clones in this sample may be carry-over from other donors' samples. For the CDR3, the DNA is TGTGCCAGCAGCTTAGATAGGGCAGGCGCCGATACGCAGTATTTT. Its translation: CASSLDRAGADTQYF.